This T cell receptor (beta chain) was sequenced for a study of regulatory T cells in long-lasting Graves disease. Time point defined: newly diagnosed GD, antithyroid drugs for less than 3 months. Generation of the TCR library employed RNA extracted from PBMCs. Note on this clonotype: Its antigen is not known. Since a much larger clone is just one base distant, this may be a read error.

Relying on iRepertoire HTBI primers and Arm-PCR of CDR3 regions, the team built TCR beta libraries. MiXCR was run by TCRdb on the multiplex PCR reads, yielding one entry per CDR3 protein. The data show hundreds of thousands of distinct CDR3 sequences, with about 15% seen just once and about 11% held by the top ten. Findings and limits, study-wide: Persistent patients had a count of shared public clonotypes (2,741) that exceeded that of new patients (almost 1,000).

The CDR3 spans 14 residues. Looked up from germline, CDR1 is SGHAT and CDR2 is FQNNGV. These same records also appear under a second study, on T cells in Graves' hyperthyroidism and ophthalmopathy. As that study records: Graves' hyperthyroidism is called stable when ophthalmopathy does not progress within 18 months. Researchers barred patients who had uncontrolled infection, other autoimmune disease, pregnancy or lactation.

Sequencing used peripheral blood mononuclear cells (PBMCs), obtained at new diagnosis, from a patient treated with antithyroid drugs. The sequence was collected from a man younger than 30 with Graves disease. The gene calls are TRBV11-2 and TRBJ2-5, with D tentatively TRBD2 (6 bases). The CDR3 loop is CANSSGLIQETQYF. For the CDR3, the DNA is TGTGCCAACAGCTCGGGACTGATCCAAGAGACCCAGTACTTC.